The 17 T cell receptor beta chains listed next were all sequenced from one sample in a study of T cells expressing NK-cell markers. TCRdb re-called the 5' RACE reads and catalogs CDR3 proteins one per entry, DNA excluded. In all, the sample yields fewer than 550,000 distinct CDR3 sequences. The source material was blood T cells: a sorted CD56 or NKG2C T cell subset, CD4+ or CD8+ T cells, or bulk PBMC T cells (not recorded which). The source of these receptors is a woman in her 50s in good health.

The gene calls are TRBV6-1 and TRBJ2-3. This CDR3 has 20 amino acids. Germline assignment: CDR1 MNHNS and CDR2 SASEGT. CDR3 loop: CASRRKGSLIQIKSTDTQYF.

The rearrangement links TRBV19 to TRBJ1-5; as DNA is missing, the TRBD1 call by TCRdb cannot be tested. The CDR3 covers 13 residues. CDR1 is LNHDA, CDR2 SQIVND, per germline (reference sequence). CDR3 loop: CASSSLGNQPQHF.

This CDR3 reads CSAPGTSRQYNEQFF. The chain is built from TRBV20-1 and TRBJ2-1; TCRdb reports TRBD2, a call that lacks DNA to check it against. Germline-derived CDR1 and CDR2 are DFQATT and SNEGSKA (reference sequence). CDR3 length: 15 residues.

The chain joins TRBV2 to TRBJ2-3; TCRdb returns TRBD2, unconfirmable since there is no DNA. Germline V lookup: CDR1 SNHLY, CDR2 FYNNEI. The CDR3 is 14 amino acids. The chain's CDR3 is CASGPEGQTDTQYF.

This sequence joins TRBV14 and TRBJ1-1. Germline loops: CDR1 SGHDN, CDR2 FVKESK. The CDR3 is 14 amino acids. CDR3: CASSQENWGTEAFF. The full variable domain, its missing parts supplied by reference TRBV14 and TRBJ1-1, is EAGVTQFPSHSVIEKGQTVTLRCDPISGHDNLYWYRRVMGKEIKFLLHFVKESKQDESGMPNNRFLAERTGGTYSTLKVQPAELEDSGVYFCASSQENWGTEAFFGQGTRLTVV.

The chain couples TRBV29-1 to TRBJ1-4. The germline gives CDR1 SQVTM, CDR2 ANQGSEA. The CDR3 covers 13 residues. CDR3 residues: CSAGGSTNEKLFF.

This sequence joins TRBV20-1 and TRBJ2-3; the D gene TCRdb calls, TRBD2, cannot be checked with no DNA. CDR1 and CDR2 (germline): DFQATT, SNEGSKA (reference sequence). CDR3 length: 16 amino acids. The CDR3 protein is CSSVLREGLSTDTQYF.

The V gene is TRBV12-3 or TRBV12-4, the J gene TRBJ2-7; TCRdb's assignment of TRBD2 cannot be checked, as there is no DNA. The CDR3 has 14 amino acids. The CDR3 protein is CASSLEAGGYEQYF.

The chain carries TRBV5-5 and TRBJ2-3; no DNA is available, so the TRBD2 call from TCRdb remains unchecked. The CDR3 contains 14 residues. Germline V gene sequence: CDR1 SGHKS, CDR2 YYEKEE (reference sequence). The CDR3 here is CASSLFGREDTQYF.

This chain uses TRBV4-2 with TRBJ2-2. Germline CDR1 is LGHNA and CDR2 is YNFKEQ. The CDR3 spans 13 residues. CDR3 loop: CASSKGQIGELFF.

J is TRBJ2-1 and V is TRBV10-2; with no DNA, the TCRdb D assignment of TRBD2 cannot be verified. The germline CDR1 and CDR2 sequences are WSHSY and SAAADI. The CDR3 length is 14 residues. The CDR3 here is CASLGRVRDNEQFF.

The chain has TRBV18 and TRBJ2-2. Germline values: CDR1 KGHSH, CDR2 LQKENI. The CDR3 contains 16 residues. This CDR3 is CASSPTSGINTGELFF.

This chain uses TRBV29-1 with TRBJ2-5; TCRdb's D gene call, TRBD1, goes unchecked for lack of DNA. The CDR3 covers 15 residues. The germline V gene encodes CDR1 SQVTM and CDR2 ANQGSEA. CDR3 residues: CSVEKGGSWGETQYF. The whole variable domain, remainder taken from reference TRBV29-1 and TRBJ2-5, is SAVISQKPSRDICQRGTSLTIQCQVDSQVTMMFWYRQQPGQSLTLIATANQGSEATYESGFVIDKFPISRPNLTFSTLTVSNMSPEDSSIYLCSVEKGGSWGETQYFGPGTRLLVL.

The rearrangement links TRBV20-1 to TRBJ2-2; the D gene TCRdb calls, TRBD1, cannot be checked with no DNA. CDR1 DFQATT and CDR2 SNEGSKA come from the germline V gene (reference sequence). This CDR3 comprises 13 residues. The CDR3 here is CSARGQGTTELFF.

The V and J genes are TRBV6-5 and TRBJ2-1; TCRdb outputs TRBD2, but without DNA this stays unchecked. Germline CDR1 and CDR2: MNHEY and SVGAGI. The CDR3 spans 14 residues. The CDR3 is CASSYSRTVNEQFF.

V and J are TRBV29-1 and TRBJ2-4; TCRdb names TRBD2, which stays unverified in the absence of DNA. This CDR3 comprises 13 residues. CDR1 is SQVTM, CDR2 ANQGSEA, per germline. Here the CDR3 reads CSAKEGTKNIQYF. Full variable domain (rest looked up from reference TRBV29-1 and TRBJ2-4): SAVISQKPSRDICQRGTSLTIQCQVDSQVTMMFWYRQQPGQSLTLIATANQGSEATYESGFVIDKFPISRPNLTFSTLTVSNMSPEDSSIYLCSAKEGTKNIQYFGAGTRLSVL.

The rearrangement joins TRBV4-1 to TRBJ2-2. This CDR3 is built from 17 residues. Germline CDR1 reads MGHRA; CDR2 reads YSYEKL. CDR3: CASSQRLITANTGELFF.